The clone carrying this T cell receptor beta chain was counted ten times or more. Its target is unknown. Trimming removed 4 bases at V and 5 bases at J, with 17 bases between. This CDR3 contains 15 residues. The germline CDR1 and CDR2 sequences are MGHDK and SYGVNS. This entry comes from a study of T cells after yellow fever vaccination. Study-level points and caveats: Reappearing after the booster were most of the clones from primary vaccination (around 95% CD4, 88% CD8). CD4 and CD8 compartments shared a small share of clonotypes, likely from convergent recombination.

The authors made TCR cDNA by 5'RACE template switching, adding a universal primer site and UMIs. MiXCR was run by TCRdb on the 5' RACE reads, yielding one entry per CDR3 protein. The sample carries roughly 150,000 distinct CDR3 sequences, 7% to 9% recorded once. The TCR comes from a young man who received the YFV17D yellow fever vaccine. The input for sequencing was CD4+ T cells sorted from PBMCs, taken 5 days after the yellow fever booster vaccination. The rearrangement joins TRBV25-1 to TRBJ2-5; TRBD1 is a possible D gene (6 bases). The CDR3 loop is CASSALKGVVETQYF. As DNA, the CDR3 is TGTGCCAGCAGTGCACTAAAGGGGGTCGTGGAGACCCAGTACTTC.